What follows is one T cell receptor beta chain and its context. No antigen is known for it. These data belong to a study of cytomegalovirus exposure and HLA in healthy donors. Study details: Early released data comprised 75 million to 100 million unique TCRs from HLA-typed donors. Study outcomes and limitations: 150 or so TCR beta chains were listed as cytomegalovirus-associated. It was only CMV serostatus that was available as immune exposure information.

The PCR had 60 Vbeta and 13 Jbeta primers. Measured with immunoSEQ multiplex PCR; TCRdb has only the in-frame clones, and not every one. The sample contains roughly 110,000 clones, around 77% of which appear only once. Trimming took 6 bases from V and 4 from J; bases not matched to a gene: 6. CDR3 size: 13 residues. Germline V gives CDR1 SQVTM, CDR2 ANQGSEA. This receptor was obtained from a male donor in good health and CMV-seronegative. This chain uses TRBV29-1 with TRBJ2-1; 7 bases fit TRBD1. The sequencing sample was made of PBMCs. The CDR3 DNA sequence: TGCAGCGTCAGACAGGGTTTGTACAATGAGCAGTTCTTC. Its translation: CSVRQGLYNEQFF.